These 29 T cell receptor beta chains were all obtained from the same sample, sequenced in a study of type 1 regulatory T cells. Whole-study results and caveats: Tr1 cells had a more restricted TCR repertoire than non-Tr1 cells.

One entry per CDR3 protein results from TCRdb running MiXCR on the reads. The data show fewer than 80,000 distinct CDR3 sequences, around 21% seen once. These receptors' antigens are unknown. Specimen: cultured type 1 regulatory T (Tr1) cells, either the whole culture or a sorted fraction (not recorded which). These receptors all stem from a human donor in good health.

The chain uses TRBV20-1 and TRBJ2-7; 7 bases line up with TRBD1. The CDR3 spans 13 residues. Germline lookup yields CDR1 DFQATT and CDR2 SNEGSKA (reference sequence). Germline trimming cut 2 bases from V and 4 bases from J; bases unmatched to any gene: 5. CDR3 region: CSARTTGQYEQYF. The CDR3 nucleotides are TGCAGTGCTAGAACGACAGGGCAATACGAGCAGTACTTC.

This rearrangement joins TRBV20-1 to TRBJ2-3, with 7 bases matching TRBD2. Germline CDR1 and CDR2: DFQATT and SNEGSKA (reference sequence). J lost 5 bases, V lost 0 bases, and 11 bases had no gene match. The CDR3 consists of 16 residues. The CDR3 DNA reads as TGCAGTGCTAGAGATCAAAAGTGGGGGGGGGGAGATACGCAGTATTTT. It specifies CSARDQKWGGGDTQYF.

V gene TRBV5-1 combines with J gene TRBJ2-3; D is unresolved. Germline V gene data show CDR1 as SGHRS and CDR2 as YFSETQ. This CDR3 contains 14 residues. Trimming removed 0 bases from V and 3 bases from J, with 8 bases in between. The CDR3 protein is CASSLVLTTDTQYF. CDR3 sequence (DNA): TGCGCCAGCAGCTTGGTTCTAACAACAGATACGCAGTATTTT.

This clonotype was counted between two and nine times. The CDR3 DNA sequence: TGTGCCATCAGGGACACCCTAAACACCGGGGAGCTGTTTTTT. Its protein product is CAIRDTLNTGELFF. The chain is built from TRBV10-3 and TRBJ2-2; the D gene is possibly TRBD1 (5 bases). In germline, CDR1 is ENHRY, CDR2 SYGVKD. The ends were cut back, 6 bases at V and 2 bases at J, with 10 bases in the middle. The length of the CDR3 is 14 residues.

The chain is built from TRBV15 and TRBJ2-7, with D uncertain. CDR3 length: 13 amino acids. The V and J ends lost 0 bases and 7 bases respectively, with 10 bases between them. Germline CDR1 LNHNV, CDR2 YYDKDF (reference sequence). CDR3 in DNA: TGTGCCACCAGCAGAGATCGAGGTGGGGAGCAGTACTTC. Translated, it gives CATSRDRGGEQYF.

This clonotype was detected only a few times. The chain combines TRBV20-1 with TRBJ2-5, with 7 bases lining up with TRBD2. V was pared by 3 bases and J by 2 bases, with 3 bases of the junction left unmatched. This CDR3 comprises 13 residues. Germline V gene data show CDR1 as DFQATT and CDR2 as SNEGSKA (reference sequence). CDR3 sequence reads: CSARASGQETQYF. Written as DNA, the CDR3 is TGCAGTGCTAGGGCTAGCGGACAAGAGACCCAGTACTTC.

This clonotype was seen a handful of times. This chain joins TRBV6-5 and TRBJ2-3; 10 bases map to TRBD2. CDR1 and CDR2 from the germline V gene are MNHEY and SVGAGI. Unmatched junction bases numbered 8, after V lost 6 bases and J lost 5 bases. The CDR3 runs 15 residues. The CDR3 loop is CASSSSGRARDTQYF. The CDR3 bases are TGTGCCAGCAGCTCCAGCGGGAGGGCCAGAGATACGCAGTATTTT.

The V gene is TRBV15, the J gene TRBJ2-7, with D perhaps matching TRBD1 (5 bases). This CDR3 contains 15 residues. Per germline, CDR1 LNHNV and CDR2 YYDKDF (reference sequence). The V gene lost 4 bases and the J gene lost 0 bases, with 13 bases spanning the gap. In DNA, the CDR3 is TGTGCCACCAGCACGACAAGGACACTCTCCTACGAGCAGTACTTC. Its translation is CATSTTRTLSYEQYF.

With respect to this clonotype: Just one base apart from a much larger clone, this may be a read error. The chain is built from TRBV6-5 and TRBJ1-3; D gene uncertain. The CDR3 runs 14 residues. CDR1 and CDR2 (germline): MNHEY, SVGAGI. This CDR3 is CAGSSPGHGNTIYF. CDR3 sequence (DNA): TGTGCCGGCAGTTCCCCTGGGCACGGAAACACCATATATTTT.

CDR3 DNA: TGTGCCAGCAGTTTCACACCGGGGTCACCCCTCCACTTT. It specifies CASSFTPGSPLHF. The chain has TRBV27 and TRBJ1-6; D is unclear. The CDR3 sequence is 13 residues long. V was pared by 3 bases and J by 10 bases, with 10 bases between. Germline CDR1 is MNHEY and CDR2 is SMNVEV (reference sequence).

The chain combines TRBV27 with TRBJ2-1; a possible D gene is TRBD2 (5 bases). The V end was cut by 3 bases, the J end by 2 bases, with 20 bases between. CDR3 length: 18 amino acids. Germline CDR1 reads MNHEY; CDR2 reads SMNVEV (reference sequence). The CDR3: CASSFPPRTGLAYNEQFF. As DNA, the CDR3 is TGTGCCAGCAGTTTCCCACCCCGGACTGGACTCGCCTACAATGAGCAGTTCTTC.

This clonotype turned up a few times. The V gene is TRBV5-5, the J gene TRBJ1-3, with a tentative D call TRBD1 (5 bases). Deletions cut 5 bases from V and 6 bases from J, with 15 bases between. The CDR3 has 14 amino acids. Germline-derived CDR1 and CDR2 are SGHKS and YYEKEE (reference sequence). Written as DNA, the CDR3 is TGTGCCAGCAGTCTGGGACCGGCGGAAAACACCATATATTTT. Amino acid sequence: CASSLGPAENTIYF.

The chain has TRBV12-3 or TRBV12-4 and TRBJ2-1, with D possibly matching TRBD2 (5 bases). This CDR3 has 16 residues. Trimming stripped 2 bases from V and 7 bases from J, with 18 bases between. The CDR3 nucleotides read TGTGCCAGCAGTTTATTCGTGGGAGCCTTAGGGAATGAGCAGTTCTTC. Its translation: CASSLFVGALGNEQFF.

Many counts were recorded for this clonotype. The genes are TRBV20-1 and TRBJ2-7; D is perhaps TRBD2 (6 bases). Per the germline V gene, CDR1 is DFQATT and CDR2 is SNEGSKA (reference sequence). V gave up 6 bases and J gave up 4 bases, with 16 bases separating them. The CDR3 spans 13 residues. CDR3 bases: TGCAGTGCGCCGCGGGACGCGCCATACGAGCAGTACTTC. Protein: CSAPRDAPYEQYF.

This clonotype has at least ten counts. The chain employs TRBV5-1 and TRBJ2-2, with D perhaps matching TRBD1 or TRBD2 (6 bases each). Trimming pared 3 bases from V and 2 bases from J, leaving 17 bases between. Per germline, CDR1 SGHRS and CDR2 YFSETQ. The CDR3 is 17 residues long. The CDR3 DNA follows: TGCGCCAGCAGCTGGGACGGCGGGACATCCAACACCGGGGAGCTGTTTTTT. It codes for CASSWDGGTSNTGELFF. The whole variable domain, filled in from reference TRBV5-1 and TRBJ2-2, reads KAGVTQTPRYLIKTRGQQVTLSCSPISGHRSVSWYQQTPGQGLQFLFEYFSETQRNKGNFPGRFSGRQFSNSRSEMNVSTLELGDSALYLCASSWDGGTSNTGELFFGEGSRLTVL.

This clonotype was recorded many times. The rearrangement joins TRBV7-2 to TRBJ2-3; D remains ambiguous. The V and J ends lost 1 base and 3 bases respectively, with 5 bases between them. The CDR3 length is 13 residues. Germline V lookup: CDR1 SGHTA, CDR2 FQGNSA. The CDR3 reads CASSLGPTDTQYF. The CDR3 region has the DNA TGTGCCAGCAGCTTAGGCCCAACAGATACGCAGTATTTT.

This clonotype was seen only a few times. The chain uses TRBV19 and TRBJ2-1; 12 bases line up with TRBD2. Germline assignment: CDR1 LNHDA and CDR2 SQIVND (reference sequence). The trim removed 9 bases at V and 2 bases at J, leaving 2 bases unmatched. The CDR3 is made up of 14 amino acids. The CDR3: CASGLAGPYNEQFF. CDR3 bases: TGTGCCAGCGGACTAGCGGGACCCTACAATGAGCAGTTCTTC.

At least ten counts were recorded for this clonotype. V and J are TRBV5-1 and TRBJ2-1; D unclear. V was cut by 0 bases and J by 3 bases, with 7 bases left in between. The CDR3 is 14 amino acids. The germline gives CDR1 SGHRS, CDR2 YFSETQ. The CDR3 region is CASSLGQNYNEQFF. The CDR3 nucleotides read TGCGCCAGCAGCTTGGGGCAGAACTACAATGAGCAGTTCTTC.

J is TRBJ2-3 and V is TRBV20-1; 13 positions agree with TRBD2. CDR1 and CDR2 (germline): DFQATT, SNEGSKA (reference sequence). The length of the CDR3 is 14 residues. J was trimmed by 6 bases and V by 6 bases; bases with no gene match: 6. Written as DNA, the CDR3 is TGCAGTGCCGAACTAGCGGGAGGGGGGGATACGCAGTATTTT. It encodes CSAELAGGGDTQYF.

This clonotype was observed a handful of times. This chain links TRBV20-1 with TRBJ1-1; no definite D call. Germline loops: CDR1 DFQATT, CDR2 SNEGSKA (reference sequence). Between the trimmed V and J ends, which lost 1 base and 2 bases, there was a span of 8 bases. The CDR3 totals 13 residues. The CDR3 sequence is CSARGGSNTEAFF. The CDR3 DNA is TGCAGTGCTAGAGGCGGTTCAAACACTGAAGCTTTCTTT.

This chain uses TRBV7-8 with TRBJ2-1, with TRBD2 matching 11 bases. Unmatched junction bases numbered 8, after V lost 2 bases and J lost 5 bases. Germline V CDR1 and CDR2: SGHVS, FQNEAQ. The CDR3 covers 17 residues. Here the CDR3 reads CASSLRPGTSGNNEQFF. CDR3 nucleotide sequence: TGTGCCAGCAGCTTACGCCCCGGGACTAGCGGAAACAATGAGCAGTTCTTC.

This clonotype was counted a few times. This rearrangement joins TRBV4-3 to TRBJ2-3, with 11 bases that match TRBD2. Unmatched junction bases numbered 6, after V lost 0 bases and J lost 7 bases. The CDR3 contains 16 residues. Per the germline V gene, CDR1 is LGHNA and CDR2 is YSLEER. In DNA form, the CDR3 reads TGCGCCAGCAGCCAAGATATAGCGGGAGGGGATAATACGCAGTATTTT. Encoded protein: CASSQDIAGGDNTQYF.

The sample holds a few counts of this clonotype. This chain uses TRBV3-1 with TRBJ1-5; weak D call: TRBD1 (5 bases). Germline lookup yields CDR1 LGHDT and CDR2 YNNKEL (reference sequence). V dropped 1 base and J dropped 4 bases, with 8 bases sitting between them. This CDR3 is 14 amino acids long. The CDR3: CASSQVGDNQPQHF. The CDR3 region has the DNA TGTGCCAGCAGCCAAGTAGGGGATAATCAGCCCCAGCATTTT.

The chain joins TRBV5-1 to TRBJ2-3; a possible D gene is TRBD1 (6 bases). Trimming pared 5 bases from V and 0 bases from J, leaving 16 bases between. The CDR3 consists of 16 residues. Germline CDR1 and CDR2: SGHRS and YFSETQ. CDR3 region: CASRAIGGPSTDTQYF. CDR3 bases: TGCGCCAGCAGGGCAATTGGGGGCCCTAGCACAGATACGCAGTATTTT.

This clonotype was seen only a few times. The DNA for the CDR3 is TGTGCCAGCAGCTTCATCGGTTACGAGCAGTACTTC. Translated: CASSFIGYEQYF. This rearrangement joins TRBV7-2 to TRBJ2-7; no reliable D call. Looked up from germline, CDR1 is SGHTA and CDR2 is FQGNSA. Trimming removed 3 bases from V and 4 bases from J, with 7 bases in between. This CDR3 is built from 12 residues.

This clonotype was seen at least ten times. The chain couples TRBV29-1 to TRBJ2-5; D remains ambiguous. V gave up 7 bases and J gave up 5 bases, with 14 bases separating them. CDR1 and CDR2 from the germline V gene are SQVTM and ANQGSEA. The CDR3 loop spans 12 amino acids. CDR3 protein: CSARATGETQYF. CDR3 coding DNA: TGCAGCGCCCGAGCCACCGGGGAGACCCAGTACTTC. The full variable domain, rest sourced from reference TRBV29-1 and TRBJ2-5, is SAVISQKPSRDICQRGTSLTIQCQVDSQVTMMFWYRQQPGQSLTLIATANQGSEATYESGFVIDKFPISRPNLTFSTLTVSNMSPEDSSIYLCSARATGETQYFGPGTRLLVL.

The rearrangement joins TRBV3-1 to TRBJ1-5; D gene uncertain. The CDR3 length is 15 residues. CDR1 and CDR2 (germline): LGHDT, YNNKEL (reference sequence). V was pared by 0 bases and J by 4 bases, with 10 bases between. The CDR3 loop reads CASSQDLSGNQPQHF. In DNA form, the CDR3 reads TGTGCCAGCAGCCAAGATCTATCGGGAAATCAGCCCCAGCATTTT.

The chain uses TRBV7-2 and TRBJ2-1; 10 positions match TRBD2. The junction had 6 bases not matched to a gene; V was cut back by 6 bases and J by 4 bases. CDR3 length: 15 amino acids. The V gene's germline CDR1 is SGHTA and CDR2 FQGNSA. The CDR3 nucleotides are TGTGCCAGCAGGGAAGCGGGAGGGCCTTACAATGAGCAGTTCTTC. Translating gives CASREAGGPYNEQFF. Filled out from reference TRBV7-2 and TRBJ2-1, the complete variable domain reads GAGVSQSPSNKVTEKGKDVELRCDPISGHTALYWYRQSLGQGLEFLIYFQGNSAPDKSGLPSDRFSAERTGGSVSTLTIQRTQQEDSAVYLCASREAGGPYNEQFFGPGTRLTVL.

This clonotype was counted only a few times. The rearrangement joins TRBV5-6 to TRBJ2-5; TRBD2 matches at 7 bases. The CDR3 contains 13 residues. J gave up 9 bases and V 4 bases, and 9 bases lay outside the gene matches. The germline CDR1 and CDR2 sequences are SGHDT and YYEEEE. DNA for the CDR3: TGTGCCAGCAGCCCGCTAGCGGAGAGGGCCCAGTACTTC. This gives the protein CASSPLAERAQYF.